This T cell receptor beta chain was captured by sequencing in a study of T-cell memory formation after mild COVID-19. Trimming removed 5 bases at V and 1 base at J, with 7 bases between. Germline CDR1 is SGHDT and CDR2 is YYEEEE. The CDR3 covers 14 residues. Findings of the study overall: CD4+ contracting clones were mainly CM and EM; CD8+ ones, EMRA. The study found balanced CD4/CD8 in clones contracting day 15 to 85 and a CD4+ lean in later expanders. There were some responding clones in pre-infection memory, which suggested that cross-reactive memory had joined.

5'RACE primed from the constant segment yielded TCR alpha and TCR beta cDNA libraries bearing sample barcodes and UMIs. One entry per CDR3 protein, called by TCRdb with MiXCR from the 5' RACE reads. This table holds hundreds of thousands of distinct CDR3 sequences, 24% found once. With respect to this clonotype: The antigen remains undetermined.

The chain couples TRBV5-6 to TRBJ2-6; no clear D. This TCR was sampled from an adult woman who had mild COVID-19 (a few samples of this study predate the infection). Cell type and time point are not known. The sample comprised PBMCs or a T cell subset sorted from them (not recorded which). The CDR3 coding sequence is TGTGCCAGCAGTCAGAGATCTGGGGCCAACGTCCTGACTTTC. Its translation: CASSQRSGANVLTF.